This TCR beta chain stems from a study of PD-1 blockade in classical Hodgkin lymphoma. Notes on the study in general: By C4D1, diversity of CD4+ TCRs had risen significantly, whereas that of CD8+ TCRs had not. Diversity similar to that of newly diagnosed patients was seen at baseline in complete responders.

Libraries were prepared by immunoSEQ multiplex PCR; TCRdb keeps only in-frame clonotypes and omits some of them. The data show 55,000 to 80,000 clones, about 93% seen once. As for this clone: The antigen is unknown.

This CDR3 comprises 17 residues. CDR1 is LGHNA and CDR2 is YNFKEQ in the germline V gene. V lost 0 bases to trimming and J lost 4 bases; unmatched junction nucleotides: 9. Autologous stem cell transplantation was followed by relapse in every patient, and brentuximab vedotin exposure varied. The source of this sequence is a human donor with classical Hodgkin lymphoma. Sequenced here: peripheral blood mononuclear cells (PBMCs), sampled at baseline. The V gene is TRBV4-2, the J gene TRBJ2-5; 9 nucleotides agree with TRBD2. Here the CDR3 reads CASSQDAGLAIPETQYF. CDR3 nucleotide sequence: TGTGCCAGCAGCCAAGATGCGGGACTAGCAATTCCAGAGACCCAGTACTTC.